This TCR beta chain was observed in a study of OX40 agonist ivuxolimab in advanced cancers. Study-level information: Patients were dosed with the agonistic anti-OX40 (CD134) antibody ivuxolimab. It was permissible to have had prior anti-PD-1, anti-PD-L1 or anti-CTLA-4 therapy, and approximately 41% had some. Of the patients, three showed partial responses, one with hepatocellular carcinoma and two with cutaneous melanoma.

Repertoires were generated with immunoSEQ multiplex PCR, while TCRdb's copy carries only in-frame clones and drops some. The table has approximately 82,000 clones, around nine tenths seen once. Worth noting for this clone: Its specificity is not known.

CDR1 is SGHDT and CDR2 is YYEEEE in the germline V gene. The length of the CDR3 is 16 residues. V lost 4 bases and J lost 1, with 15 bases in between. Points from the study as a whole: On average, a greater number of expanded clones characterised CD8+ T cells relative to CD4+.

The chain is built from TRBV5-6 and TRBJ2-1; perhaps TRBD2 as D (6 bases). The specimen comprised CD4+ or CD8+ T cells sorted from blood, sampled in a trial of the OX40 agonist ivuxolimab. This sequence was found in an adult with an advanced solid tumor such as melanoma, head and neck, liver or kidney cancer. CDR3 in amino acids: CASSTLAGRSYNEQFF. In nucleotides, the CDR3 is TGTGCCAGCAGCACCCTCGCGGGAAGGTCCTACAATGAGCAGTTCTTC.